These T cell receptor beta chains were read from a single sample in a study of spatial heterogeneity in lung cancer. TCRdb ran MiXCR on the 5' RACE reads and lists one entry per CDR3 protein. The data show about 23,000 distinct CDR3 sequences, under 8% seen once. Specimen: lung tumor tissue, collected at surgery. The receptors derive from a male donor with early-stage non-small cell lung cancer. The CDR3 runs from the conserved cysteine through the conserved F or W. The order of the fields is J gene, clone size, V gene, D gene, CDR3 length, CDR3 DNA, CDR3 protein. A D gene is named only where the DNA matches it firmly. For some rows the clone size is stated as once, few or many, or as a class when expanded; others skip it.

j_call: TRBJ2-7; clone_size: many; v_call: TRBV3-1; d_call: NA; cdr3_length: 14; cdr3_nt: TGTGCCAGCAGCCAACACAGGGACTCCTACGAGCAGTACTTC; cdr3_aa: CASSQHRDSYEQYF
j_call: TRBJ2-5; clone_size: many; v_call: TRBV7-2; d_call: TRBD1; cdr3_length: 16; cdr3_nt: TGTGCCAGCAGCTTAGGGACAGGGGGAAGTCAGGAGACCCAGTACTTC; cdr3_aa: CASSLGTGGSQETQYF
j_call: TRBJ2-1; clone_size: many; v_call: TRBV7-2; d_call: NA; cdr3_length: 15; cdr3_nt: TGTGCCAGCAGCCCGCGGGACAGCACCTACAATGAGCAGTTCTTC; cdr3_aa: CASSPRDSTYNEQFF
j_call: TRBJ2-1; clone_size: many; v_call: TRBV27; d_call: NA; cdr3_length: 14; cdr3_nt: TGTGCCAGCAGTGTGAGCGGGCCCTACAATGAGCAGTTCTTC; cdr3_aa: CASSVSGPYNEQFF
j_call: TRBJ2-2; clone_size: few; v_call: TRBV20-1; d_call: NA; cdr3_length: 16; cdr3_nt: TGCAGTGCTCCCCGTTCGTTAGGTGTGGGAACCGGGGAGCTGTTTTTT; cdr3_aa: CSAPRSLGVGTGELFF
j_call: TRBJ1-2; clone_size: few; v_call: TRBV2; d_call: NA; cdr3_length: 12; cdr3_nt: TGTGCCAGCCACCCTACTGCATATGGCTACACCTTC; cdr3_aa: CASHPTAYGYTF
j_call: TRBJ2-7; clone_size: NA; v_call: TRBV4-3; d_call: NA; cdr3_length: 15; cdr3_nt: TGCGCCAGCAGCCAAGATGAGGTAGGAGCCTACGAGCAGTACTTC; cdr3_aa: CASSQDEVGAYEQYF
j_call: TRBJ1-5; clone_size: NA; v_call: TRBV2; d_call: TRBD1; cdr3_length: 15; cdr3_nt: TGTGCCAGCATTGGGGACAGGGCTAGCAATCAGCCCCAGCATTTT; cdr3_aa: CASIGDRASNQPQHF
j_call: TRBJ1-6; clone_size: few; v_call: TRBV11-2; d_call: NA; cdr3_length: 19; cdr3_nt: TGTGCCAGCAGCTTAAAGGGACCCGGGCTTCGCTCCTATAATTCACCCCTCCACTTT; cdr3_aa: CASSLKGPGLRSYNSPLHF
j_call: TRBJ2-5; clone_size: NA; v_call: TRBV3-1; d_call: NA; cdr3_length: 13; cdr3_nt: TGTGCCAGCAGCCAAGGAGGGGAAGAGACCCAGTACTTC; cdr3_aa: CASSQGGEETQYF
j_call: TRBJ2-2; clone_size: many; v_call: TRBV24-1; d_call: TRBD2; cdr3_length: 17; cdr3_nt: TGTGCCACCAGTGATGCCACTAGCGCGTCCAATCGTGGGGAGCTGTTTTTT; cdr3_aa: CATSDATSASNRGELFF
j_call: TRBJ2-2; clone_size: NA; v_call: TRBV2; d_call: TRBD1; cdr3_length: 20; cdr3_nt: TGTGCCGCAGCAAGGGGGTCTGACAGGGTCAGTTTCGGAGACGCCGGGGAGCTGTTTTTT; cdr3_aa: CAAARGSDRVSFGDAGELFF
j_call: TRBJ1-4; clone_size: many; v_call: TRBV4-2; d_call: NA; cdr3_length: 18; cdr3_nt: TGTGCCAGCAGCCCCTCCGGGTCCCTGAAATCAACTAATGAAAAACTGTTTTTT; cdr3_aa: CASSPSGSLKSTNEKLFF
j_call: TRBJ2-7; clone_size: NA; v_call: TRBV20-1; d_call: NA; cdr3_length: 11; cdr3_nt: TGCAGTGCGCCGGACGTCTACGAGCAGTACTTC; cdr3_aa: CSAPDVYEQYF
j_call: TRBJ2-1; clone_size: many; v_call: TRBV3-1; d_call: TRBD1; cdr3_length: 15; cdr3_nt: TGTGCCAGCAGCCAATCGGGACAGCACTACAATGAGCAGTTCTTC; cdr3_aa: CASSQSGQHYNEQFF
j_call: TRBJ1-2; clone_size: many; v_call: TRBV28; d_call: NA; cdr3_length: 13; cdr3_nt: TGTGCCACCTCCCGAGGGGGTAACTATGGCTACACCTTC; cdr3_aa: CATSRGGNYGYTF
j_call: TRBJ2-3; clone_size: few; v_call: TRBV11-2; d_call: NA; cdr3_length: 16; cdr3_nt: TGTGCCAGCAGCTTAGTCGCAGGGGTCGACACAGATACGCAGTATTTT; cdr3_aa: CASSLVAGVDTDTQYF
j_call: TRBJ2-1; clone_size: many; v_call: TRBV7-9; d_call: NA; cdr3_length: 11; cdr3_nt: TGTGCCAGCAGCTTAATCAATGAGCAGTTCTTC; cdr3_aa: CASSLINEQFF
j_call: TRBJ2-6; clone_size: many; v_call: TRBV29-1; d_call: NA; cdr3_length: 16; cdr3_nt: TGCAGCTTCCTGGGCCCGATCAGCTCTGGGGCCAACGTCCTGACTTTC; cdr3_aa: CSFLGPISSGANVLTF
j_call: TRBJ1-5; clone_size: many; v_call: TRBV7-3; d_call: NA; cdr3_length: 17; cdr3_nt: TGTGCCAGCAGCATCTTCCCGACAGCGAATAGCAATCAGCCCCAGCATTTT; cdr3_aa: CASSIFPTANSNQPQHF
j_call: TRBJ2-5; clone_size: many; v_call: TRBV19; d_call: NA; cdr3_length: 11; cdr3_nt: TGTGCCAGGAAATGGAAAGAGACCCAGTACTTC; cdr3_aa: CARKWKETQYF
j_call: TRBJ2-3; clone_size: few; v_call: TRBV11-2; d_call: TRBD1; cdr3_length: 15; cdr3_nt: TGTGCCAGCAGTCCCGACAGGGGGAGTGGGGATACGCAGTATTTT; cdr3_aa: CASSPDRGSGDTQYF
j_call: TRBJ2-1; clone_size: many; v_call: TRBV29-1; d_call: NA; cdr3_length: 11; cdr3_nt: TGCAGCGTTGAAGACCAGATCCAGCAGTTCTTC; cdr3_aa: CSVEDQIQQFF
j_call: TRBJ2-3; clone_size: many; v_call: TRBV9; d_call: NA; cdr3_length: 13; cdr3_nt: TGTGCCAGCCAGTACTCTATCACAGATACGCAGTATTTT; cdr3_aa: CASQYSITDTQYF
j_call: TRBJ1-4; clone_size: NA; v_call: TRBV5-1; d_call: NA; cdr3_length: 15; cdr3_nt: TGCGCCAGCAGCTTGGACGAAAGGGGTGGTGAAAAACTGTTTTTT; cdr3_aa: CASSLDERGGEKLFF
j_call: TRBJ1-4; clone_size: many; v_call: TRBV28; d_call: TRBD1; cdr3_length: 14; cdr3_nt: TGTGCCAGCAATCGACAGGGGGTCGGCGAAAAACTGTTTTTT; cdr3_aa: CASNRQGVGEKLFF
j_call: TRBJ1-1; clone_size: medium-sized; v_call: TRBV4-2; d_call: NA; cdr3_length: 14; cdr3_nt: TGTGCCAGCAGCCAAGCAGGGGCTTACACTGAAGCTTTCTTT; cdr3_aa: CASSQAGAYTEAFF
j_call: TRBJ2-5; clone_size: many; v_call: TRBV5-1; d_call: NA; cdr3_length: 15; cdr3_nt: TGCGCCAGCAGCTTGGGCCTGGGCCCACAAGAGACCCAGTACTTC; cdr3_aa: CASSLGLGPQETQYF
j_call: TRBJ1-4; clone_size: many; v_call: TRBV13; d_call: TRBD1; cdr3_length: 15; cdr3_nt: TGTGCCAGCAGACCCCGGGACAGGGAGAATGAAAAACTGTTTTTT; cdr3_aa: CASRPRDRENEKLFF
j_call: TRBJ1-6; clone_size: many; v_call: TRBV15; d_call: NA; cdr3_length: 15; cdr3_nt: TGTGCCACCAGCAGAGGTGCAGCTTATAATTCACCCCTCCACTTT; cdr3_aa: CATSRGAAYNSPLHF
j_call: TRBJ1-5; clone_size: many; v_call: TRBV15; d_call: NA; cdr3_length: 16; cdr3_nt: TGTGCCACCAGCAGAGCACCGGTGGGGAGCAATCAGCCCCAGCATTTT; cdr3_aa: CATSRAPVGSNQPQHF
j_call: TRBJ2-3; clone_size: NA; v_call: TRBV24-1; d_call: TRBD2; cdr3_length: 14; cdr3_nt: TGTGCCACCTCGGGGGGTCTAGCGGCAGATACGCAGTATTTT; cdr3_aa: CATSGGLAADTQYF
j_call: TRBJ1-4; clone_size: many; v_call: TRBV12-3/TRBV12-4; d_call: NA; cdr3_length: 13; cdr3_nt: TGTGCCAGCAGTTTAGCCCCGCGAGAAAAACTGTTTTTT; cdr3_aa: CASSLAPREKLFF
j_call: TRBJ1-2; clone_size: many; v_call: TRBV28; d_call: TRBD1; cdr3_length: 14; cdr3_nt: TGTGCCAGCAGCCTACAGGGGGCAAACTATGGCTACACCTTC; cdr3_aa: CASSLQGANYGYTF
j_call: TRBJ2-2; clone_size: many; v_call: TRBV7-9; d_call: NA; cdr3_length: 14; cdr3_nt: TGTGCCAGCAGCTTAACAGGACCTACCGGGGAGCTGTTTTTT; cdr3_aa: CASSLTGPTGELFF
j_call: TRBJ2-3; clone_size: many; v_call: TRBV20-1; d_call: NA; cdr3_length: 13; cdr3_nt: TGCAGTGCTAGGGGGCAGGGCACAGATACGCAGTATTTT; cdr3_aa: CSARGQGTDTQYF
j_call: TRBJ2-5; clone_size: many; v_call: TRBV6-5; d_call: NA; cdr3_length: 13; cdr3_nt: TGTGCCAGCAGTTCCAATCTCCAAGAGACCCAGTACTTC; cdr3_aa: CASSSNLQETQYF
j_call: TRBJ2-7; clone_size: medium-sized; v_call: TRBV21-1; d_call: NA; cdr3_length: 19; cdr3_nt: TGTGCCAGCAGCAAAAAAAAGGGGAGAGAGGGTGAGGGCTCCTACGAGCAGTACTTC; cdr3_aa: CASSKKKGREGEGSYEQYF
j_call: TRBJ2-1; clone_size: few; v_call: TRBV27; d_call: TRBD2; cdr3_length: 17; cdr3_nt: TGTGCCAGCAGTGTAGGAAGGGGACTAGCGGGGAGCAATGAGCAGTTCTTC; cdr3_aa: CASSVGRGLAGSNEQFF
j_call: TRBJ1-1; clone_size: NA; v_call: TRBV18; d_call: NA; cdr3_length: 15; cdr3_nt: TGTGCCAGCTCACCCCGGCAGACGGGGACCACTGAAGCTTTCTTT; cdr3_aa: CASSPRQTGTTEAFF
j_call: TRBJ2-3; clone_size: many; v_call: TRBV3-1; d_call: TRBD2; cdr3_length: 16; cdr3_nt: TGTGCCAGCAGCCAAGAGAAGTTGCGGGAGACAGATACGCAGTATTTT; cdr3_aa: CASSQEKLRETDTQYF
j_call: TRBJ2-5; clone_size: many; v_call: TRBV7-2; d_call: NA; cdr3_length: 12; cdr3_nt: TGTGCCAGCAGCTTATTCGGGGAGACCCAGTACTTC; cdr3_aa: CASSLFGETQYF